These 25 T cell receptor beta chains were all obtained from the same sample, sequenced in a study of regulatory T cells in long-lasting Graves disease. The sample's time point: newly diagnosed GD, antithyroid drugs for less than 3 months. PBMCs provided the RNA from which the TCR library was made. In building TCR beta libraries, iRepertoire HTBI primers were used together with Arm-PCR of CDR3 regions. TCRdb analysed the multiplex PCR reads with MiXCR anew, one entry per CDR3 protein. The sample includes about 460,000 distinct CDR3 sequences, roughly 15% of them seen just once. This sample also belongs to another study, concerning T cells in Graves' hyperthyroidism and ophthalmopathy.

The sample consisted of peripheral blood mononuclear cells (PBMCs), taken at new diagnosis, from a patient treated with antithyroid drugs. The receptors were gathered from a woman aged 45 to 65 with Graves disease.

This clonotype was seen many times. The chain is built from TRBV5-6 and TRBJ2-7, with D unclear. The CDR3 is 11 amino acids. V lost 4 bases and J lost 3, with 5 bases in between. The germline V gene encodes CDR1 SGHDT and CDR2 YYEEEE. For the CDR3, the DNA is TGTGCCAGCAGCCGGAACTACGAGCAGTACTTC. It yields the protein CASSRNYEQYF.

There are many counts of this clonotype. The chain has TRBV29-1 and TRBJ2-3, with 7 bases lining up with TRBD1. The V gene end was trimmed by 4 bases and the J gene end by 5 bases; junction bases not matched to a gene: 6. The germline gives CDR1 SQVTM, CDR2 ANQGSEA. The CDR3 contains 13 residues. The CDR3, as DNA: TGCAGCGTTGGGACAGGTCCAGGAGATACGCAGTATTTT. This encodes CSVGTGPGDTQYF.

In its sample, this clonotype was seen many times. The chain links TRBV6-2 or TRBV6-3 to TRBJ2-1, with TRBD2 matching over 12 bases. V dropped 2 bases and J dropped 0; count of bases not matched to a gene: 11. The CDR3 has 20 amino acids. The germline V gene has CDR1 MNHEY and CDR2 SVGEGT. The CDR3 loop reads CASSYPATSGRPSSYNEQFF. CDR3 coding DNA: TGTGCCAGCAGTTACCCCGCGACTAGCGGGAGACCGAGCTCCTACAATGAGCAGTTCTTC.

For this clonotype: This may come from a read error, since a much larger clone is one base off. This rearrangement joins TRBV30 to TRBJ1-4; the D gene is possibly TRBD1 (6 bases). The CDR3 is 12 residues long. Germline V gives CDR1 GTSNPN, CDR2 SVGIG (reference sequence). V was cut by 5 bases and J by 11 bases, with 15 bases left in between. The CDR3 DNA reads TGTGCCTGGCGGGGGGCAGCGAGTAAACTGTTTTTT. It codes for CAWRGAASKLFF.

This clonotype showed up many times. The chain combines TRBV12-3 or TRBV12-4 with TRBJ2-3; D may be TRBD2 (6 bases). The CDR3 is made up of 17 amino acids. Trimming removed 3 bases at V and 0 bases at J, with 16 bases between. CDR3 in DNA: TGTGCCAGCAGTTTTTTCGGCGGGGTCGCTAGCACAGATACGCAGTATTTT. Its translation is CASSFFGGVASTDTQYF.

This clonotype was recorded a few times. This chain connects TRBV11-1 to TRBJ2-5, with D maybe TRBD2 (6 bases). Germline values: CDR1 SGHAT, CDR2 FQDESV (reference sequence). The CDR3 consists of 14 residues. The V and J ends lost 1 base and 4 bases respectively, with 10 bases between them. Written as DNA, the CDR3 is TGTGCCAGCAGCTTAGTCCTCGGGGGAGAGACCCAGTACTTC. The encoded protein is CASSLVLGGETQYF.

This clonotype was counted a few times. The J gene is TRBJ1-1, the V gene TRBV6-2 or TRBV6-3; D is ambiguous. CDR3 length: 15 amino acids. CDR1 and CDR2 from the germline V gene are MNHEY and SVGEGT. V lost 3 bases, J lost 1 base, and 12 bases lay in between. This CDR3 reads CASSYSSPWNTEAFF. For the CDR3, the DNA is TGTGCCAGCAGTTATAGCAGTCCCTGGAACACTGAAGCTTTCTTT.

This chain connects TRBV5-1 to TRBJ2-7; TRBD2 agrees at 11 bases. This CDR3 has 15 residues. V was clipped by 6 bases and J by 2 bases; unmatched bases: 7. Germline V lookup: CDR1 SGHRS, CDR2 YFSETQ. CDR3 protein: CASNSGTSGTYEQYF. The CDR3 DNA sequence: TGCGCCAGCAATTCCGGGACTAGCGGTACCTACGAGCAGTACTTC.

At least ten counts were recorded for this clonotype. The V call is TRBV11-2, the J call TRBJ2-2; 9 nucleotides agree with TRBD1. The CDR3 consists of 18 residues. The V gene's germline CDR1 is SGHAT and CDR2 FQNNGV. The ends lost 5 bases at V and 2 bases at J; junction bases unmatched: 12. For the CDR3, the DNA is TGTGCCAGCAGCCTAAAGACCCCGGGACAGGGAAACACCGGGGAGCTGTTTTTT. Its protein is CASSLKTPGQGNTGELFF.

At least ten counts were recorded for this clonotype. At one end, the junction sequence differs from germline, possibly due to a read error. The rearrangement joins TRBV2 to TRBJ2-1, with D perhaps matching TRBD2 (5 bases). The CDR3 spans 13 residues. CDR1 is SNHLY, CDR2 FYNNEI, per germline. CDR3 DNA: TGTGCCAGCACTGAACTAGGCTACAATGAGCAGTTCTTC. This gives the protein CASTELGYNEQFF. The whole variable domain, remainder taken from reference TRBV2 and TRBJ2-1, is EPEVTQTPSHQVTQMGQEVILRCVPISNHLYFYWYRQILGQKVEFLVSFYNNEISEKSEIFDDQFSVERPDGSNFTLKIRSTKLEDSAMYFCASTELGYNEQFFGPGTRLTVL.

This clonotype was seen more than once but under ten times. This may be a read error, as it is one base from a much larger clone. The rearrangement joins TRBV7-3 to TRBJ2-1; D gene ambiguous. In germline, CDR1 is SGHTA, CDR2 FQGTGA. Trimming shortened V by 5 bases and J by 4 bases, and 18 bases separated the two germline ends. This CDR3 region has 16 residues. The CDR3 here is CASSPRAVSLYNEQFF. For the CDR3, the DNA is TGTGCCAGCAGCCCCCGTGCTGTTAGTTTGTACAATGAGCAGTTCTTC.

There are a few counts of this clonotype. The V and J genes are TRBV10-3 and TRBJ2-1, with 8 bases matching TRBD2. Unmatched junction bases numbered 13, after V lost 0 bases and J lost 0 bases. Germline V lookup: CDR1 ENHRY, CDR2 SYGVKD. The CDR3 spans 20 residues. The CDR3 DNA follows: TGTGCCATCAGTGAGTCGATGGGTATGACGCGGGAGGCCTCCTACAATGAGCAGTTCTTC. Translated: CAISESMGMTREASYNEQFF.

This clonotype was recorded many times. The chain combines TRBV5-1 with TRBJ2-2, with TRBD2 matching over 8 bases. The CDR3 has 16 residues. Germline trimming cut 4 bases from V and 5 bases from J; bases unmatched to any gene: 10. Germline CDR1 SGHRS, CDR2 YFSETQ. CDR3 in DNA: TGCGCCAGCAGCCAAGCGAGCGGGAGAGTTACCGGGGAGCTGTTTTTT. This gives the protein CASSQASGRVTGELFF.

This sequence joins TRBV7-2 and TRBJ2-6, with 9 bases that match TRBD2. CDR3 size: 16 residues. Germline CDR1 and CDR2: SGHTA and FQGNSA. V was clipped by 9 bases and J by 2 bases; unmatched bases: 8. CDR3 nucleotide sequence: TGTGCCAGACGTCTTAGCGGGAGAGCTGGGGCCAACGTCCTGACTTTC. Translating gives CARRLSGRAGANVLTF.

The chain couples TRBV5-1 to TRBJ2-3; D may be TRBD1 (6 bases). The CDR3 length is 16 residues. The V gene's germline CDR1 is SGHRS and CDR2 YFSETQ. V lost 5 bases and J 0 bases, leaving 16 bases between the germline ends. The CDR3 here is CASRRQAAPSTDTQYF. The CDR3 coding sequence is TGCGCCAGCAGGAGACAGGCAGCCCCAAGCACAGATACGCAGTATTTT. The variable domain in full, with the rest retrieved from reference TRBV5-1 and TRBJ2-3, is KAGVTQTPRYLIKTRGQQVTLSCSPISGHRSVSWYQQTPGQGLQFLFEYFSETQRNKGNFPGRFSGRQFSNSRSEMNVSTLELGDSALYLCASRRQAAPSTDTQYFGPGTRLTVL.

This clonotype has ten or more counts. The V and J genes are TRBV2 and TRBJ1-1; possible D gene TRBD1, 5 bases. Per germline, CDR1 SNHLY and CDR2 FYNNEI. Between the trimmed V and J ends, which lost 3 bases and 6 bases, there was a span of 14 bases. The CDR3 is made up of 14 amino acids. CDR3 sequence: CASSDSGISAEAFF. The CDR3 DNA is TGTGCCAGCAGTGATTCAGGGATCAGCGCTGAAGCTTTCTTT. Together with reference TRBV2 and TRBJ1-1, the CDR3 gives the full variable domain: EPEVTQTPSHQVTQMGQEVILRCVPISNHLYFYWYRQILGQKVEFLVSFYNNEISEKSEIFDDQFSVERPDGSNFTLKIRSTKLEDSAMYFCASSDSGISAEAFFGQGTRLTVV.

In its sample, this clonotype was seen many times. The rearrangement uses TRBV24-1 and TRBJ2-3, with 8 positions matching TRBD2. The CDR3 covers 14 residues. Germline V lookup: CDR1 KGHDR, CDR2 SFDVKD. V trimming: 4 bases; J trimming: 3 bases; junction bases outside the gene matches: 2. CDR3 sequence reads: CATSDAGGTDTQYF. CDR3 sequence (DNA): TGTGCCACCAGTGACGCGGGAGGAACAGATACGCAGTATTTT.

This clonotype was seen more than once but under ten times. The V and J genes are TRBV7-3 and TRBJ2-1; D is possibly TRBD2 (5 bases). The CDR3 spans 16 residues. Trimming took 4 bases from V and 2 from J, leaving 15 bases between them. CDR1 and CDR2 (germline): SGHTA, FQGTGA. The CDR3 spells CASSSRLTVPYNEQFF. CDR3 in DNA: TGTGCCAGCAGCTCACGACTAACAGTCCCCTACAATGAGCAGTTCTTC.

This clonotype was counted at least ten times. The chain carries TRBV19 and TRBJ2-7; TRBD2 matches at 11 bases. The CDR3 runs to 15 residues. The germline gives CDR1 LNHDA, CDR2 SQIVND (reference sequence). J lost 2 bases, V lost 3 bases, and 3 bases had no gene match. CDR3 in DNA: TGTGCCAGTAGTATTTCTAGCGGGGGGACCTACGAGCAGTACTTC. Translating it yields CASSISSGGTYEQYF.

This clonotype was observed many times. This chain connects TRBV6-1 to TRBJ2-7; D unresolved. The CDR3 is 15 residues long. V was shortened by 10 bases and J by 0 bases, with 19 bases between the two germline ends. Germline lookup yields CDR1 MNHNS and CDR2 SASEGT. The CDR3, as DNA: TGTGCCACCCTTCTACGGTGGGGAAGCTCCTACGAGCAGTACTTC. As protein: CATLLRWGSSYEQYF.

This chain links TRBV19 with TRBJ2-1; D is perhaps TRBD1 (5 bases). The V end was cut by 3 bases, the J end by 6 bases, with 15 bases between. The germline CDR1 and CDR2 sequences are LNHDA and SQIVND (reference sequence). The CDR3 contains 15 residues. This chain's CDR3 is CASSMTAGIGNEQFF. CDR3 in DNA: TGTGCCAGTAGTATGACAGCAGGGATCGGCAATGAGCAGTTCTTC.

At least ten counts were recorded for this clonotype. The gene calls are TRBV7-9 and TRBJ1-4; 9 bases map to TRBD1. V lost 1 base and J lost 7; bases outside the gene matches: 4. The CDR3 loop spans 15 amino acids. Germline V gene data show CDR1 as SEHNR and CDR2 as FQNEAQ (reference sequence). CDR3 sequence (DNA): TGTGCCAGCAGCTTAGGGGACAGGGTGATTGAAAAACTGTTTTTT. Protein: CASSLGDRVIEKLFF.

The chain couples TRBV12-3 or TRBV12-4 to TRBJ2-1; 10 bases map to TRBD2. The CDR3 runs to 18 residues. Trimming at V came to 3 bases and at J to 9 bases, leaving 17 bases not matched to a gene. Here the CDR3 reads CASSFLARLSASGSEQFF. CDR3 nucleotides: TGTGCCAGCAGTTTTCTGGCGCGACTCTCGGCTAGCGGGAGTGAGCAGTTCTTC.

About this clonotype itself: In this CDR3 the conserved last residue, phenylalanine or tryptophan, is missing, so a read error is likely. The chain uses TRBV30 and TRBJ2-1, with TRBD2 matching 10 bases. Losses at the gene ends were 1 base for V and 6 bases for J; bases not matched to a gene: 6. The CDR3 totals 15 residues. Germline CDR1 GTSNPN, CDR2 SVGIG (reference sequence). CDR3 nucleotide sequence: TGTGCCTGGAGTGAACTAGCGGGACTACTCAATGAGCAGTTCCTC. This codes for CAWSELAGLLNEQFL.

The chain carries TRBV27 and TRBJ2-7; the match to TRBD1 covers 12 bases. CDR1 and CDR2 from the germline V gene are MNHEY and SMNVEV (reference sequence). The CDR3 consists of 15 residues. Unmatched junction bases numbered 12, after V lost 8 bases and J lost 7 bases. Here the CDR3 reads CASHSPRDRGPEQYF. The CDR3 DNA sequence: TGTGCCAGCCATTCGCCCCGGGACAGGGGGCCTGAGCAGTACTTC.